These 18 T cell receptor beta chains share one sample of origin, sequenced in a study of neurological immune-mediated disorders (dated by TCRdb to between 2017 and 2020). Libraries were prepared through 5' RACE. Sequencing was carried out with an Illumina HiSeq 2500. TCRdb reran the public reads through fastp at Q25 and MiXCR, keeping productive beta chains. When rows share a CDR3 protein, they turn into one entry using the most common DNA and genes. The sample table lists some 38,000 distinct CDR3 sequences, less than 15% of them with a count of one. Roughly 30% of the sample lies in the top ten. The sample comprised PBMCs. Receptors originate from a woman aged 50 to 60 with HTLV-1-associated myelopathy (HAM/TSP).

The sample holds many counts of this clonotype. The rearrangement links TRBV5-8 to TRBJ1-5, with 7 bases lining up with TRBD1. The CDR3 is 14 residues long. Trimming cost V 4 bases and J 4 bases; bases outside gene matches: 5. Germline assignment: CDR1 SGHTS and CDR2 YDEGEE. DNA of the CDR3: TGTGCCAGCAGCAGATCAGGGGGGAATCAGCCCCAGCATTTT. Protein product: CASSRSGGNQPQHF.

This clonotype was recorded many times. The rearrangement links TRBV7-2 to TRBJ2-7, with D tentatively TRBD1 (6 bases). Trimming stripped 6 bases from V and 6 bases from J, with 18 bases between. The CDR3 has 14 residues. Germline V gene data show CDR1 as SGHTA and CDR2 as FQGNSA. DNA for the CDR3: TGTGCCAGCAGTTCAGGGGCTAGTCGTAGCGAGCAGTACTTC. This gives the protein CASSSGASRSEQYF.

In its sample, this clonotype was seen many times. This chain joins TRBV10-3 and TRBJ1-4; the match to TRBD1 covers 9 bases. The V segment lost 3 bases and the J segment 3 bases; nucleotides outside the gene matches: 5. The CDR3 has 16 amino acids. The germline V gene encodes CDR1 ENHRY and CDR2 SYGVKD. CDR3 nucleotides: TGTGCCATCAGTGAAAGGGACAGGGAGTCTAATGAAAAACTGTTTTTT. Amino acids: CAISERDRESNEKLFF.

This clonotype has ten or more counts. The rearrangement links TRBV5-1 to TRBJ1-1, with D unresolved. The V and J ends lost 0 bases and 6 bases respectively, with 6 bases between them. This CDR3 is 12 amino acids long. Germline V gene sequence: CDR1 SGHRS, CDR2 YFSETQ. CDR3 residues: CASSLASAEAFF. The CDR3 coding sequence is TGCGCCAGCAGCTTGGCTAGTGCTGAAGCTTTCTTT.

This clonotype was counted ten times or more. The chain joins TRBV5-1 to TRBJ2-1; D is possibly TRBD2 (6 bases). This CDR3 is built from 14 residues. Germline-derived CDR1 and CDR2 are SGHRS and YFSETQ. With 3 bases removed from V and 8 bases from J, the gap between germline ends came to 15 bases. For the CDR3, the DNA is TGCGCCAGCAGCTCCACGGGGGAGAGCCATGAGCAGTTCTTC. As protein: CASSSTGESHEQFF. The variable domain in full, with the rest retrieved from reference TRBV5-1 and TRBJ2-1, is KAGVTQTPRYLIKTRGQQVTLSCSPISGHRSVSWYQQTPGQGLQFLFEYFSETQRNKGNFPGRFSGRQFSNSRSEMNVSTLELGDSALYLCASSSTGESHEQFFGPGTRLTVL.

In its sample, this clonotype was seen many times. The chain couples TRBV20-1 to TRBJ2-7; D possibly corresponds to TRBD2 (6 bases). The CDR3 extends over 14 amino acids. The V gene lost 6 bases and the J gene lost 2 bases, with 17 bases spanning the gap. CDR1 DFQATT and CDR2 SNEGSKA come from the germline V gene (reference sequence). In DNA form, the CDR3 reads TGCAGTGCGAGGGGAGGAATAGATCCCTACGAGCAGTACGTC. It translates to CSARGGIDPYEQYV.

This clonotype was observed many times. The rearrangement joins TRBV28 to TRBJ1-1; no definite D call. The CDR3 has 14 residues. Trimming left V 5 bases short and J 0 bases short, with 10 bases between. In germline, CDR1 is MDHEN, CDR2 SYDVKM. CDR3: CASSASYMNTEAFF. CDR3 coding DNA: TGTGCCAGCAGTGCCTCGTACATGAACACTGAAGCTTTCTTT.

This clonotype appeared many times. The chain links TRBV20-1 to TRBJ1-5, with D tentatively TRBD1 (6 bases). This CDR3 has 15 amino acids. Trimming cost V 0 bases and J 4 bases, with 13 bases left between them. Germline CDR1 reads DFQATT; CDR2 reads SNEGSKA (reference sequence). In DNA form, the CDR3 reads TGCAGTGCTAGAGACCGGAGACAGGAGAATCAGCCCCAGCATTTT. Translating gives CSARDRRQENQPQHF.

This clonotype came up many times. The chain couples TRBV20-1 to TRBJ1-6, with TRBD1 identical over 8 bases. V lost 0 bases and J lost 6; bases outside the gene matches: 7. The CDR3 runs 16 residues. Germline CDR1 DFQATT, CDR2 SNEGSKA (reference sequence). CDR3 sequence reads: CSARDPRTGSNSPLHF. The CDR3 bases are TGCAGTGCTAGAGACCCCAGGACAGGGTCTAATTCACCCCTCCACTTT.

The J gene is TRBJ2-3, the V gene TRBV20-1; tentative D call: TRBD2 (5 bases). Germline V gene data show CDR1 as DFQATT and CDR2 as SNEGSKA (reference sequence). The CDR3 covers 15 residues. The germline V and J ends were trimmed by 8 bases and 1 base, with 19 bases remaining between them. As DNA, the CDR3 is TGCAGTTCCCCGGTAGCGACCCAAGGCACAGATACGCAGTATTTT. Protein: CSSPVATQGTDTQYF.

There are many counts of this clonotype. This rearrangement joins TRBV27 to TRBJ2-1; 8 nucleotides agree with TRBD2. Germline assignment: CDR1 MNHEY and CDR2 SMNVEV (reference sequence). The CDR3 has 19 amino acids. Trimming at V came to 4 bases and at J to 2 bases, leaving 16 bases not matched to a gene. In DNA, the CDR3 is TGTGCCAGCAGTTCCCTACGACCCCTTTCGACTAGCGCCTACAATGAGCAGTTCTTC. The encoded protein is CASSSLRPLSTSAYNEQFF.

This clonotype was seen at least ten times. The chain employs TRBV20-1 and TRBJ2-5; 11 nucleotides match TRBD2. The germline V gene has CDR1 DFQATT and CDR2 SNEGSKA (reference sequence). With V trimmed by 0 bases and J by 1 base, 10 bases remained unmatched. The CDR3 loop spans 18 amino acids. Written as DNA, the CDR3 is TGCAGTGCTAGAGATCTTACCCCGACTAGCGGGACCCAAGAGACCCAGTACTTC. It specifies CSARDLTPTSGTQETQYF.

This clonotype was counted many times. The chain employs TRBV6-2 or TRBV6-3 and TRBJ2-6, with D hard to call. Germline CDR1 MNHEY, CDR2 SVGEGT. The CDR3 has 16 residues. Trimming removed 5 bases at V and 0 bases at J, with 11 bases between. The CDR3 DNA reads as TGTGCCAGCAGTGAAGACCCCAGCTCTGGGGCCAACGTCCTGACTTTC. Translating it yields CASSEDPSSGANVLTF.

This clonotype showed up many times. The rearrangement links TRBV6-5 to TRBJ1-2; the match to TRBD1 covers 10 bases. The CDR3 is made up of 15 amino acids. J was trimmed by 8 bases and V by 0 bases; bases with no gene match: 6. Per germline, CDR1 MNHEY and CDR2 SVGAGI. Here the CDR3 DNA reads TGTGCCAGCAGTTACTCCGGGACAGGGGTGGAAGGCTACACCTTC. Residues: CASSYSGTGVEGYTF.

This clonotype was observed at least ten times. In DNA form, the CDR3 reads TGTGCCAGCAGCCTCGGGACTGAAGAGACCCAGTACTTC. It codes for CASSLGTEETQYF. The chain carries TRBV5-5 and TRBJ2-5, with D possibly matching TRBD2 (6 bases). Trimming cost V 4 bases and J 3 bases, with 10 bases left between them. The CDR3 extends over 13 amino acids. In germline, CDR1 is SGHKS, CDR2 YYEKEE (reference sequence).

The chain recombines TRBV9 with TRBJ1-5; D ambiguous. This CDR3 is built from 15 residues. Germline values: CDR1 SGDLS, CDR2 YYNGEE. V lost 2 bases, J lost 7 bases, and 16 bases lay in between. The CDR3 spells CASSVGSLVGQPQHF. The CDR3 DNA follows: TGTGCCAGCAGCGTCGGGTCCCTTGTAGGGCAGCCCCAGCATTTT.

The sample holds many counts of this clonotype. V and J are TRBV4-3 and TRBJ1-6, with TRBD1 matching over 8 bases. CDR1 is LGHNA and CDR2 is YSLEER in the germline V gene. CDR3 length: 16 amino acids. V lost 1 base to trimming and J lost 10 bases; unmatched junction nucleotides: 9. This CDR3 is CASSQVSDRGRSPLHF. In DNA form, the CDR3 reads TGCGCCAGCAGCCAAGTATCCGACAGGGGAAGATCACCCCTCCACTTT.

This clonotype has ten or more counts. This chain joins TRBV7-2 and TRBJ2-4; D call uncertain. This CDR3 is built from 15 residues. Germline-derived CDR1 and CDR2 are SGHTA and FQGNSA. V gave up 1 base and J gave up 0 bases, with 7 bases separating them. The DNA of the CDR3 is TGTGCCAGCAGCTTAGATCCGCTAGCCAAAAACATTCAGTACTTC. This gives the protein CASSLDPLAKNIQYF.